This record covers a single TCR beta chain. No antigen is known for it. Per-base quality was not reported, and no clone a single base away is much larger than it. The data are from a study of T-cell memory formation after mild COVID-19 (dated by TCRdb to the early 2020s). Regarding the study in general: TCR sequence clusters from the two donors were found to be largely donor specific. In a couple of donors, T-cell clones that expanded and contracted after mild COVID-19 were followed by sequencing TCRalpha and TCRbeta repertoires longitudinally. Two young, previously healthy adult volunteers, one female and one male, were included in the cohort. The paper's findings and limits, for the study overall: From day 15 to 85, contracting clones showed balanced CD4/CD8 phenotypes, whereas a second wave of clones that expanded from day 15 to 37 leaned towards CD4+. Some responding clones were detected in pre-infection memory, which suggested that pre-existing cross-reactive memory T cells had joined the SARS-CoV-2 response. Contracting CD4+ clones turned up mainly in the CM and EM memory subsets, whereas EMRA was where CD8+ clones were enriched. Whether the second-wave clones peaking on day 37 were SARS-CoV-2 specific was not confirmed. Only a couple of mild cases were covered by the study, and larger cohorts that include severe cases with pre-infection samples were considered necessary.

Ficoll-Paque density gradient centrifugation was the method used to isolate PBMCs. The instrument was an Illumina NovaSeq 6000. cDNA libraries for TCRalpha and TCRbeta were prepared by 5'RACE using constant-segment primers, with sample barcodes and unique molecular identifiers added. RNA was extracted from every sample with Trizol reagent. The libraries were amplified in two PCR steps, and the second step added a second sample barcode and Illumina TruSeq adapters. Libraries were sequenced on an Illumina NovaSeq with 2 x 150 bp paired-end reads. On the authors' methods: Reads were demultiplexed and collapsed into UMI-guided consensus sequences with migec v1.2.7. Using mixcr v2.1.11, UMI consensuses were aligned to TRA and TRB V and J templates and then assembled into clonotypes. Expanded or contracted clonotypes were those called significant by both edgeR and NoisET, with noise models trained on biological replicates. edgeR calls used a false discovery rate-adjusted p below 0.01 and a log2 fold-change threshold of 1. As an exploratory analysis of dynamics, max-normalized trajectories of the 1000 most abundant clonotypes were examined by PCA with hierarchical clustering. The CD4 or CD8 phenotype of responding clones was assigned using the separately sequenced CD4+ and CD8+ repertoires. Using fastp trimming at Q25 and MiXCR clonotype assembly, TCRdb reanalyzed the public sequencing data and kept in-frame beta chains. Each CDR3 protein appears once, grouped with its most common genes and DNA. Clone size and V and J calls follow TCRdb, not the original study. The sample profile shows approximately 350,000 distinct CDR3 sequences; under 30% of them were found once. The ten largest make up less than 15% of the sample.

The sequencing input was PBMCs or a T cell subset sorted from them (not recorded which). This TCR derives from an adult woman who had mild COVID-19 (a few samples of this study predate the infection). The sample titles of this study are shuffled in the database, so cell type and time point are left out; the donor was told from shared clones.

The CDR3 region has the sequence CSGGTPPFEGYTF. The DNA sequence follows: TGCAGTGGGGGGACACCTCCCTTTGAGGGCTACACCTTC. The chain employs TRBV20-1 and TRBJ1-2; the best D guess is TRBD1, with 6 bases matching. Trimming removed 7 bases from V and 8 bases from J, leaving 20 bases between the germline ends. Counted from cysteine to phenylalanine, this CDR3 has 13 amino acids. The DNA shown is the 39-base CDR3, in frame from base 1. In the germline V gene (reference sequence), CDR1 corresponds to DFQATT and CDR2 to SNEGSKA.